The 21 T cell receptor beta chains in this list originate from one sample, sequenced in a study of PD-1 blockade in classical Hodgkin lymphoma. Every patient had relapsed following autologous stem cell transplantation, and cohorts differed in brentuximab vedotin exposure. CD4+ T cells were purified from thawed PBMCs by magnetic negative selection. Libraries were prepared by immunoSEQ multiplex PCR; TCRdb keeps only in-frame clonotypes and omits some of them. The table shows about 16,000 clones, with around four fifths occurring only once. The sequencing used CD4+ T cells from blood, collected at baseline. These receptors all come from a human donor with classical Hodgkin lymphoma.

Notes on this clone: The junction shows a germline mismatch at one end, possibly a read error. The chain employs TRBV29-1 and TRBJ2-3; tentatively, D is TRBD1 or TRBD2 (5 bases each). Germline CDR1 is SQVTM and CDR2 is ANQGSEA. The CDR3 contains 14 residues. Written as DNA, the CDR3 is TGCAGCGTTGATAGAACGGCGGGCACAGGTACGCAGTATTTT. This codes for CSVDRTAGTGTQYF.

The rearrangement links TRBV6-1 to TRBJ2-5, with 13 bases fitting TRBD2. The junction had 5 bases not matched to a gene; V was cut back by 6 bases and J by 4 bases. Germline-derived CDR1 and CDR2 are MNHNS and SASEGT. The CDR3 has 15 residues. Here the CDR3 DNA reads TGTGCCAGCAGGGTACTAGCGGGGGGGCTAGAGACCCAGTACTTC. This translates into CASRVLAGGLETQYF.

This chain connects TRBV7-2 to TRBJ2-5; TRBD2 matches 10 bases. From germline, CDR1 is SGHTA and CDR2 FQGNSA. There are 14 residues in the CDR3. V trimming: 7 bases; J trimming: 3 bases; junction bases outside the gene matches: 5. This CDR3 is CASNPGLAKETQYF. CDR3 nucleotides: TGTGCCAGCAACCCGGGACTAGCGAAAGAGACCCAGTACTTC.

V is TRBV5-5 and J is TRBJ1-3; D is ambiguous. Trimming pared 0 bases from V and 2 bases from J, leaving 6 bases between. Germline V gives CDR1 SGHKS, CDR2 YYEKEE (reference sequence). This CDR3 region has 14 residues. The CDR3 protein is CASSLGGAGNTIYF. The CDR3 DNA sequence: TGTGCCAGCAGCTTGGGGGGAGCTGGAAACACCATATATTTT. Looking up the rest from reference TRBV5-5 and TRBJ1-3 gives the full variable domain: DAGVTQSPTHLIKTRGQQVTLRCSPISGHKSVSWYQQVLGQGPQFIFQYYEKEERGRGNFPDRFSARQFPNYSSELNVNALLLGDSALYLCASSLGGAGNTIYFGEGSWLTVV.

This clone was picked up one time. The CDR3 nucleotides are TGTGCCAGCAGCTACCTCGGGGGTACGGCTAATGAAAAACTGTTTTTT. Its translation is CASSYLGGTANEKLFF. The J gene is TRBJ1-4, the V gene TRBV11-2, with D possibly TRBD1 on 5 matching bases. The V and J ends lost 4 bases and 3 bases respectively, with 15 bases between them. Germline lookup yields CDR1 SGHAT and CDR2 FQNNGV. This CDR3 region has 16 residues.

In DNA, the CDR3 is TGCGCCAGCAGCTTGGGTGAGGATATCGGAACAGAAGGGAACACTGAAGCTTTCTTT. It specifies CASSLGEDIGTEGNTEAFF. The chain combines TRBV5-1 with TRBJ1-1; D gene ambiguous. The CDR3 spans 19 residues. Trimming took 0 bases from V and 1 from J, leaving 22 bases between them. Germline assignment: CDR1 SGHRS and CDR2 YFSETQ.

V usage is TRBV6-6 and J usage is TRBJ2-4, with TRBD1 identical over 10 bases. Unmatched junction bases numbered 3, after V lost 2 bases and J lost 5 bases. Germline V gene data show CDR1 as MNHNY and CDR2 as SVGAGI (reference sequence). The CDR3 extends over 15 amino acids. The CDR3 sequence is CASSYRQGAENIQYF. CDR3 DNA: TGTGCCAGCAGTTACCGACAGGGGGCAGAAAACATTCAGTACTTC.

This clone was found once. The rearrangement links TRBV2 to TRBJ1-3; TRBD1 agrees at 7 bases. Germline loops: CDR1 SNHLY, CDR2 FYNNEI. V was pared by 8 bases and J by 0 bases, with 4 bases of the junction left unmatched. The CDR3 has 14 amino acids. The CDR3 DNA is TGTGCCAGCCTAGGGACAGCCTCTGGAAACACCATATATTTT. Amino acid sequence: CASLGTASGNTIYF.

The chain joins TRBV6-5 to TRBJ2-2; a possible D gene is TRBD1 (6 bases). Germline V gene sequence: CDR1 MNHEY, CDR2 SVGAGI. This CDR3 is 12 amino acids long. Between the trimmed V and J ends, which lost 6 bases and 7 bases, there was a span of 9 bases. The CDR3 nucleotides read TGTGCCAGCAGATCGGGACACGGGGAGCTGTTTTTT. Translating it yields CASRSGHGELFF.

The J gene is TRBJ2-7, the V gene TRBV5-8, with 9 nucleotides matching TRBD1. The CDR3 length is 14 residues. J lost 2 bases, V lost 3 bases, and 3 bases had no gene match. Germline lookup yields CDR1 SGHTS and CDR2 YDEGEE. This chain's CDR3 is CASSYGTGPYEQYF. The CDR3 coding sequence is TGTGCCAGCAGCTACGGGACAGGGCCCTACGAGCAGTACTTC.

V is TRBV27 and J is TRBJ1-2; 10 nucleotides match TRBD1. The CDR3 spans 14 residues. Germline V gives CDR1 MNHEY, CDR2 SMNVEV (reference sequence). Trimming at V came to 4 bases and at J to 7 bases, leaving 6 bases not matched to a gene. DNA for the CDR3: TGTGCCAGCAGTTCCCGGACAGGGGGACGTGGCTACACCTTC. This codes for CASSSRTGGRGYTF.

The chain combines TRBV5-1 with TRBJ1-1; D is undetermined. CDR1 SGHRS and CDR2 YFSETQ come from the germline V gene. The length of the CDR3 is 15 residues. Trimming took off 4 bases at V and 1 base at J, with 14 bases between the two ends. This CDR3 is CASSAAAWSNTEAFF. In DNA, the CDR3 is TGCGCCAGCAGCGCCGCGGCGTGGTCGAACACTGAAGCTTTCTTT.

This rearrangement joins TRBV7-3 to TRBJ2-3; D is undetermined. The CDR3 totals 13 residues. Trimming left V 0 bases short and J 10 bases short, with 11 bases between. CDR1 SGHTA and CDR2 FQGTGA come from the germline V gene. CDR3 nucleotides: TGTGCCAGCAGCTTAACTCCGTTGTTGTCGCAGTATTTT. Residues: CASSLTPLLSQYF.

The V call is TRBV6-1, the J call TRBJ2-1, with D possibly matching TRBD1 (6 bases). Germline CDR1 and CDR2: MNHNS and SASEGT. This CDR3 contains 13 residues. Deletions cut 4 bases from V and 4 bases from J, with 8 bases between. The CDR3 loop is CASSGDRYNEQFF. CDR3 nucleotide sequence: TGTGCCAGCAGTGGAGACAGGTACAATGAGCAGTTCTTC.

This clone was detected a few times. This chain connects TRBV5-4 to TRBJ2-3; D might be TRBD2 (6 bases). CDR3 length: 16 residues. V was shortened by 0 bases and J by 1 base, with 12 bases between the two germline ends. Germline-derived CDR1 and CDR2 are SGHNT and YYREEE (reference sequence). CDR3 region: CASSLGGVAGTDTQYF. In DNA, the CDR3 is TGTGCCAGCAGCTTGGGGGGGGTCGCGGGCACAGATACGCAGTATTTT.

This chain uses TRBV7-7 with TRBJ2-7; D is undetermined. This CDR3 has 13 residues. From germline, CDR1 is SSHAT and CDR2 FNYEAQ (reference sequence). The ends were cut back, 4 bases at V and 6 bases at J, with 13 bases in the middle. The CDR3 DNA reads TGTGCCAGCAGCTCACTGACCCTCTCCGAGCAGTACTTC. This gives the protein CASSSLTLSEQYF.

The chain links TRBV18 to TRBJ2-7; D tentatively fits TRBD1 or TRBD2 (6 bases each). V was cut by 3 bases and J by 6 bases, with 18 bases left in between. Germline loops: CDR1 KGHSH, CDR2 LQKENI. This CDR3 has 15 amino acids. CDR3 coding DNA: TGTGCCAGCTCACCGCGGGATACAGGGTTGGCCGAGCAGTACTTC. Translated: CASSPRDTGLAEQYF.

The chain is built from TRBV18 and TRBJ2-7, with a weak D call TRBD2 (5 bases). In germline, CDR1 is KGHSH, CDR2 LQKENI. CDR3 length: 12 amino acids. V was shortened by 3 bases and J by 4 bases, with 7 bases between the two germline ends. In DNA form, the CDR3 reads TGTGCCAGCTCACCTGCGGGTTACGAGCAGTACTTC. The encoded protein is CASSPAGYEQYF.

The chain employs TRBV7-9 and TRBJ2-3; TRBD2 is a possible D gene (6 bases). This CDR3 contains 15 residues. Germline V lookup: CDR1 SEHNR, CDR2 FQNEAQ (reference sequence). V lost 4 bases, J lost 4 bases, and 15 bases lay in between. CDR3 residues: CASSSFAGRSDTQYF. CDR3 sequence (DNA): TGTGCCAGCAGCTCCTTCGCGGGACGTTCAGATACGCAGTATTTT.

CDR3 loop: CASSVGTGTSGPISYNEQFF. CDR3 nucleotide sequence: TGTGCCAGCAGCGTAGGGACCGGGACTAGCGGTCCAATCTCCTACAATGAGCAGTTCTTC. The chain is built from TRBV9 and TRBJ2-1, with 11 nucleotides matching TRBD2. Germline V gene lookup returns CDR1 SGDLS and CDR2 YYNGEE. The CDR3 contains 20 residues. V shed 0 bases, J shed 0 bases, and the junction held 11 bases outside the gene matches.

This rearrangement joins TRBV7-3 to TRBJ2-1, with D perhaps TRBD1 (6 bases). Looked up from germline, CDR1 is SGHTA and CDR2 is FQGTGA. Trimming left V 2 bases short and J 6 bases short, with 14 bases between. This CDR3 is built from 15 residues. The CDR3 spells CASSLQGQWGNEQFF. The CDR3, as DNA: TGTGCCAGCAGCTTACAGGGGCAGTGGGGCAATGAGCAGTTCTTC.